The next 20 T cell receptor beta chains were all read from a single sample in a study of blood T cell repertoires in COVID-19. Measured with immunoSEQ multiplex PCR; TCRdb has only the in-frame clones, and not every one. The top ten hold 10% to 15% of the sample, which has 200,000 to 250,000 clones, roughly 87% seen once. Sequencing used peripheral blood. The source of these receptors is a woman under 30 who had recovered from COVID-19.

V gene TRBV10-2 combines with J gene TRBJ2-1, with 7 bases aligning to TRBD2. Germline V CDR1 and CDR2: WSHSY, SAAADI. This CDR3 has 15 amino acids. The V segment lost 6 bases and the J segment 0 bases; nucleotides outside the gene matches: 5. CDR3 DNA sequence: TGCGCCAGCAGGGCTAGCGGAGGCTCCTACAATGAGCAGTTCTTC. This encodes CASRASGGSYNEQFF.

The CDR3 nucleotides are TGTGCCATCATAGGTGCAGGCGCAGAGACCCAGTACTTC. Protein: CAIIGAGAETQYF. The chain combines TRBV10-3 with TRBJ2-5; D ambiguous. Between the trimmed V and J ends, which lost 7 bases and 4 bases, there was a span of 13 bases. The CDR3 has 13 residues. CDR1 ENHRY and CDR2 SYGVKD come from the germline V gene.

This chain uses TRBV9 with TRBJ2-1; TRBD2 aligns across 7 bases. The CDR3 is made up of 15 amino acids. Trimming removed 2 bases from V and 0 bases from J; junction bases left unmatched: 2. The germline gives CDR1 SGDLS, CDR2 YYNGEE. The CDR3 DNA reads as TGTGCCAGCAGCGTTCTAGCGGCCTCCTACAATGAGCAGTTCTTC. It yields the protein CASSVLAASYNEQFF.

V and J are TRBV12-5 and TRBJ1-1, with 10 bases matching TRBD1. From germline, CDR1 is LGHNT and CDR2 FRNRAP. The CDR3 has 17 residues. J gave up 2 bases and V 4 bases, and 10 bases lay outside the gene matches. The CDR3 nucleotides are TGTGCTAGTGGTTCCTCCGGACAGGGGGGTTATAACACTGAAGCTTTCTTT. This codes for CASGSSGQGGYNTEAFF.

This chain links TRBV9 with TRBJ1-1; D gene ambiguous. The CDR3 contains 15 residues. With 0 bases removed from V and 4 bases from J, the gap between germline ends came to 13 bases. Germline V gives CDR1 SGDLS, CDR2 YYNGEE. In nucleotides, the CDR3 is TGTGCCAGCAGCGTAGGCGAGAGGGTAACCACTGAAGCTTTCTTT. Amino acids: CASSVGERVTTEAFF.

This chain joins TRBV10-3 and TRBJ1-2; D remains ambiguous. The CDR3 consists of 14 residues. The V end lost 5 bases, the J end lost 6 bases, and 16 bases lay between the germline ends. Germline values: CDR1 ENHRY, CDR2 SYGVKD. The CDR3 DNA is TGTGCCATCAGTCTAACCCAGGAGGACGATGGCTACACCTTC. Protein: CAISLTQEDDGYTF.

The chain is built from TRBV5-1 and TRBJ2-3; the match to TRBD2 covers 9 bases. CDR3 length: 17 residues. V dropped 1 base and J dropped 4; count of bases not matched to a gene: 10. CDR1 is SGHRS and CDR2 is YFSETQ in the germline V gene. Here the CDR3 reads CASSLSPGLAGPDTQYF. DNA of the CDR3: TGCGCCAGCAGCTTGTCGCCGGGACTAGCTGGTCCAGATACGCAGTATTTT. Based on the CDR3 plus reference TRBV5-1 and TRBJ2-3, the full variable domain is KAGVTQTPRYLIKTRGQQVTLSCSPISGHRSVSWYQQTPGQGLQFLFEYFSETQRNKGNFPGRFSGRQFSNSRSEMNVSTLELGDSALYLCASSLSPGLAGPDTQYFGPGTRLTVL.

The chain recombines TRBV9 with TRBJ1-2, with D uncertain. V lost 1 base to trimming and J lost 4 bases, with 11 bases between them. CDR1 and CDR2 (germline): SGDLS, YYNGEE. The CDR3 contains 14 residues. For the CDR3, the DNA is TGTGCCAGCAGCGTATCAGGCGCCGCCTATGGCTACACCTTC. This translates into CASSVSGAAYGYTF.

Comment on this clone: The germline gene is not matched at one end of the junction; a read error may be the cause. V is TRBV6-1 and J is TRBJ1-6, with 9 positions matching TRBD1. CDR1 and CDR2 (germline): MNHNS, SASEGT. This CDR3 contains 11 residues. CDR3 loop: CASSELGQGFF. The DNA for the CDR3 is TGTGCCAGCAGTGAACTGGGACAGGGATTTTTT.

The J gene is TRBJ2-3, the V gene TRBV7-3; 8 bases agree with TRBD1. Per the germline V gene, CDR1 is SGHTA and CDR2 is FQGTGA. The trim removed 5 bases at V and 4 bases at J, leaving 5 bases unmatched. There are 14 residues in the CDR3. The CDR3 sequence is CASSPDRVSDTQYF. In DNA, the CDR3 is TGTGCCAGCAGCCCGGACAGGGTTTCAGATACGCAGTATTTT.

This clone was detected a few times. The chain couples TRBV6-2 or TRBV6-3 to TRBJ1-1; D not certain. Germline CDR1 MNHEY, CDR2 SVGEGT. This CDR3 has 13 amino acids. V shed 5 bases and J shed 6 bases, with 13 bases lying between them. As DNA, the CDR3 is TGTGCCAGCAGTACGCCGGGGAGCCCTGAAGCTTTCTTT. As protein: CASSTPGSPEAFF.

The V and J genes are TRBV24-1 and TRBJ2-2, with 7 bases fitting TRBD1. V gave up 2 bases and J gave up 4 bases; unmatched junction bases: 6. In germline, CDR1 is KGHDR, CDR2 SFDVKD. This CDR3 has 16 amino acids. In nucleotides, the CDR3 is TGTGCCACCAGTGATTGGCGGACAGGATCCACCGGGGAGCTGTTTTTT. It encodes CATSDWRTGSTGELFF.

This chain connects TRBV7-9 to TRBJ2-7; TRBD2 matches 15 bases. The CDR3 extends over 18 amino acids. The V gene's germline CDR1 is SEHNR and CDR2 FQNEAQ (reference sequence). The trim removed 3 bases at V and 0 bases at J, leaving 6 bases unmatched. The CDR3: CASSFGLAGGPSSYEQYF. In DNA, the CDR3 is TGTGCCAGCAGCTTCGGACTAGCGGGAGGGCCGAGCTCCTACGAGCAGTACTTC. The whole variable domain, filled in from reference TRBV7-9 and TRBJ2-7, reads DTGVSQNPRHKITKRGQNVTFRCDPISEHNRLYWYRQTLGQGPEFLTYFQNEAQLEKSRLLSDRFSAERPKGSFSTLEIQRTEQGDSAMYLCASSFGLAGGPSSYEQYFGPGTRLTVT.

V is TRBV18 and J is TRBJ2-3; 7 bases are shared with TRBD1. The junction had 2 bases not matched to a gene; V was cut back by 4 bases and J by 4 bases. Germline-derived CDR1 and CDR2 are KGHSH and LQKENI. The CDR3 covers 13 residues. The CDR3 region is CASSLQGSDTQYF. CDR3 DNA: TGTGCCAGCTCACTACAGGGGTCAGATACGCAGTATTTT.

The chain joins TRBV5-1 to TRBJ2-1; possibly TRBD1 for D (7 bases). Trimming left V 4 bases short and J 3 bases short, with 14 bases between. In germline, CDR1 is SGHRS, CDR2 YFSETQ. The length of the CDR3 is 15 residues. Here the CDR3 DNA reads TGCGCCAGCAGCCCTCGCGGGACAGTCTACAATGAGCAGTTCTTC. Amino acids: CASSPRGTVYNEQFF. Full variable domain (remainder filled in from reference TRBV5-1 and TRBJ2-1): KAGVTQTPRYLIKTRGQQVTLSCSPISGHRSVSWYQQTPGQGLQFLFEYFSETQRNKGNFPGRFSGRQFSNSRSEMNVSTLELGDSALYLCASSPRGTVYNEQFFGPGTRLTVL.

The gene calls are TRBV6-5 and TRBJ2-1; 7 bases line up with TRBD2. Trimming at V came to 6 bases and at J to 4 bases, leaving 0 bases not matched to a gene. This CDR3 has 12 residues. Germline CDR1 reads MNHEY; CDR2 reads SVGAGI. The CDR3 loop is CASSGGYNEQFF. The CDR3 DNA follows: TGTGCCAGCAGCGGGGGGTACAATGAGCAGTTCTTC.

The V gene is TRBV9, the J gene TRBJ1-1; D is uncertain. Germline CDR1 SGDLS, CDR2 YYNGEE. The CDR3 spans 15 residues. Trimming stripped 0 bases from V and 5 bases from J, with 14 bases between. CDR3 sequence (DNA): TGTGCCAGCAGCGTAGAGGAGTTTACGTATACTGAAGCTTTCTTT. Protein sequence: CASSVEEFTYTEAFF.

The V and J genes are TRBV9 and TRBJ2-3; D may be TRBD2 (7 bases). The CDR3 runs to 15 residues. V gave up 4 bases and J gave up 4 bases, with 16 bases separating them. Germline V gene data show CDR1 as SGDLS and CDR2 as YYNGEE. The CDR3 DNA is TGTGCCAGCAGCTCAGAAGGGGGGGCATCAGATACGCAGTATTTT. Amino acids: CASSSEGGASDTQYF.

The V gene is TRBV11-2, the J gene TRBJ2-1; maybe TRBD2 (6 bases). CDR1 is SGHAT, CDR2 FQNNGV, per germline. V was clipped by 0 bases and J by 3 bases, with 12 bases between them. The CDR3 is 16 amino acids. CDR3 nucleotide sequence: TGTGCCAGCAGCTTAGAGACGGAGGGCCGCTACAATGAGCAGTTCTTC. This codes for CASSLETEGRYNEQFF.

The chain uses TRBV23-1 and TRBJ2-3, with TRBD2 matching 13 bases. TRBV23-1 is identified as an open reading frame with a role that is uncertain. The V segment lost 4 bases and the J segment 4 bases; nucleotides outside the gene matches: 11. This CDR3 has 18 amino acids. The CDR3 region is CASSLARPLAGGSDTQYF. CDR3 nucleotides: TGCGCCAGCAGTCTCGCTCGCCCACTAGCGGGAGGGTCAGATACGCAGTATTTT.